This entry features one T cell receptor (beta chain) sequence. Method: immunoSEQ multiplex PCR; TCRdb's copy keeps in-frame clones and lacks some. This table has about 1.5 million clones, nearly 99% appearing once. Germline loops: CDR1 MDHEN, CDR2 SYDVKM. With 5 bases clipped from V and 3 bases from J, the junction kept 5 bases outside the gene matches. The length of the CDR3 is 14 residues. The data belong to a study of shared clonotypes between healthy human individuals. This sequence joins TRBV28 and TRBJ2-3, with TRBD2 matching 7 bases. The sample was naive CD4+ T cells sorted from blood. Indicated subset: CD45RA+ positively selected. The receptor comes from a man aged 25-45 years in good health. The CDR3: CASSRLAETDTQYF. CDR3 bases: TGTGCCAGCAGTCGGCTAGCGGAAACAGATACGCAGTATTTT.